These 17 T cell receptor beta chains share one sample of origin, sequenced in a study of patients and donors after allogeneic stem cell transplantation. From the RT-PCR reads, TCRdb called clonotypes with MiXCR, one entry per CDR3 protein. Here the sample spans about 410,000 distinct CDR3 sequences, roughly 16% being singletons. The sample taken for sequencing was blood, either unsorted or a sorted T cell fraction (not recorded which). These TCRs come from a human donor who was either an allogeneic HSCT recipient or a stem cell or donor lymphocyte infusion donor (not recorded which). It is not recorded whose cells these are; they may come from a transplant donor.

In DNA, the CDR3 is TGTGCCAGCAGCCACGGGCCCGGAGCCTACGAGCAGTACTTC. Encoded protein: CASSHGPGAYEQYF. V gene TRBV7-9 combines with J gene TRBJ2-7; D is undetermined. The CDR3 loop spans 14 amino acids. Germline lookup yields CDR1 SEHNR and CDR2 FQNEAQ (reference sequence). V was shortened by 5 bases and J by 2 bases, with 13 bases between the two germline ends.

The sample holds a few counts of this clonotype. The chain couples TRBV19 to TRBJ1-1; 9 bases agree with TRBD1. CDR1 is LNHDA and CDR2 is SQIVND in the germline V gene (reference sequence). The trim removed 9 bases at V and 5 bases at J, leaving 7 bases unmatched. The CDR3 spans 13 residues. CDR3 DNA sequence: TGTGCCAGCCGACAGGGGGGAATAACTGAAGCTTTCTTT. This encodes CASRQGGITEAFF. Together with reference TRBV19 and TRBJ1-1, the CDR3 gives the full variable domain: DGGITQSPKYLFRKEGQNVTLSCEQNLNHDAMYWYRQDPGQGLRLIYYSQIVNDFQKGDIAEGYSVSREKKESFPLTVTSAQKNPTAFYLCASRQGGITEAFFGQGTRLTVV.

The table lists this clonotype with a few counts. The rearrangement links TRBV7-2 to TRBJ1-3, with D hard to call. Germline V CDR1 and CDR2: SGHTA, FQGNSA. V lost 5 bases to trimming and J lost 2 bases, with 16 bases between them. The CDR3 consists of 16 residues. The DNA of the CDR3 is TGTGCCAGCAGCATCTGGGCCTCTACAACTGGAAACACCATATATTTT. Protein product: CASSIWASTTGNTIYF.

V and J are TRBV7-6 and TRBJ2-7; 7 bases line up with TRBD1. Germline loops: CDR1 SGHVS, CDR2 FNYEAQ. This CDR3 has 15 residues. Trimming removed 1 base from V and 3 bases from J; junction bases left unmatched: 6. CDR3 sequence: CASSLESGQNYEQYF. CDR3 bases: TGTGCCAGCAGCTTAGAGTCGGGACAGAACTACGAGCAGTACTTC.

The J gene is TRBJ2-7, the V gene TRBV5-1; TRBD2 might be the D (6 bases). The V gene's germline CDR1 is SGHRS and CDR2 YFSETQ. This CDR3 has 18 residues. V shed 4 bases and J shed 2 bases, with 25 bases lying between them. The CDR3 bases are TGCGCCAGCAGCCGATTTTTCTCCGGGACTTCTCAAACCTACGAGCAGTACTTC. This encodes CASSRFFSGTSQTYEQYF.

This clonotype was counted between two and nine times. The chain uses TRBV7-8 and TRBJ2-7; 7 bases line up with TRBD2. The J segment lost 4 bases and the V segment lost 5 bases, leaving 11 bases of the junction unmatched. The germline gives CDR1 SGHVS, CDR2 FQNEAQ. The CDR3 runs 15 residues. CDR3 DNA sequence: TGTGCCAGCAGCCCACCCTGGGGGGGAGTATACGAGCAGTACTTC. Translating it yields CASSPPWGGVYEQYF.

There are a few counts of this clonotype. The chain links TRBV29-1 to TRBJ1-3; D might be TRBD1 (5 bases). CDR3 length equals 15 residues. The germline V gene has CDR1 SQVTM and CDR2 ANQGSEA. Trimming removed 0 bases from V and 3 bases from J, with 12 bases in between. CDR3: CSVEDDRYFGNTIYF. In DNA form, the CDR3 reads TGCAGCGTTGAAGATGACAGATACTTTGGAAACACCATATATTTT. The full variable domain, its missing parts supplied by reference TRBV29-1 and TRBJ1-3, is SAVISQKPSRDICQRGTSLTIQCQVDSQVTMMFWYRQQPGQSLTLIATANQGSEATYESGFVIDKFPISRPNLTFSTLTVSNMSPEDSSIYLCSVEDDRYFGNTIYFGEGSWLTVV.

In this sample, this clonotype turned up a few times. V and J are TRBV9 and TRBJ2-5; 11 nucleotides match TRBD2. J was trimmed by 4 bases and V by 0 bases; bases with no gene match: 5. Germline assignment: CDR1 SGDLS and CDR2 YYNGEE. The length of the CDR3 is 16 residues. CDR3 DNA: TGTGCCAGCAGCGTAGACCTAGCGGGGGGCGGAGAGACCCAGTACTTC. Translating it yields CASSVDLAGGGETQYF.

This clonotype was picked up many times. The chain uses TRBV6-1 and TRBJ1-2; D unclear. CDR3 length equals 17 residues. From germline, CDR1 is MNHNS and CDR2 SASEGT. Between the trimmed V and J ends, which lost 2 bases and 0 bases, there was a span of 16 bases. Here the CDR3 reads CASSERPRVNPNYGYTF. CDR3 nucleotides: TGTGCCAGCAGTGAAAGGCCGCGGGTAAATCCTAACTATGGCTACACCTTC.

This chain joins TRBV7-2 and TRBJ2-1; 7 bases are a match to TRBD2. Germline CDR1 and CDR2: SGHTA and FQGNSA. The CDR3 extends over 15 amino acids. V lost 0 bases and J lost 9; bases outside the gene matches: 8. CDR3 nucleotides: TGTGCCAGCAGCTTAGCAGGTTGGAGCGGGGCTGAGCAGTTCTTC. Protein product: CASSLAGWSGAEQFF.

In this sample, this clonotype turned up many times. J is TRBJ1-1 and V is TRBV7-9; D remains ambiguous. CDR1 and CDR2 (germline): SEHNR, FQNEAQ (reference sequence). With 5 bases removed from V and 6 bases from J, the gap between germline ends came to 10 bases. The CDR3 consists of 12 residues. The CDR3 nucleotides are TGTGCCAGCAGCCAGGTGGGCGCTGAAGCTTTCTTT. It specifies CASSQVGAEAFF.

This clonotype was detected a few times. The genes are TRBV9 and TRBJ2-7; no clear D. The CDR3 has 16 amino acids. V was clipped by 0 bases and J by 0 bases, with 13 bases between them. From germline, CDR1 is SGDLS and CDR2 YYNGEE. The DNA for the CDR3 is TGTGCCAGCAGCGTAGTAAGCACCGCGAGCTCCTACGAGCAGTACTTC. Residues: CASSVVSTASSYEQYF.

The rearrangement uses TRBV19 and TRBJ2-2; 11 nucleotides match TRBD2. Germline CDR1 reads LNHDA; CDR2 reads SQIVND (reference sequence). V shed 10 bases and J 3 bases; nucleotides not matched to a gene: 10. The CDR3 runs to 16 residues. The CDR3 is CATKTSGTSYTGELFF. In DNA, the CDR3 is TGTGCCACTAAGACTAGCGGGACATCATACACCGGGGAGCTGTTTTTT.

The genes are TRBV7-6 and TRBJ2-7; tentatively, D is TRBD1 or TRBD2 (5 bases each). Germline lookup yields CDR1 SGHVS and CDR2 FNYEAQ. The CDR3 extends over 16 amino acids. V lost 5 bases, J lost 1 base, and 18 bases lay in between. The CDR3 loop is CASSAQLGRISYEQYF. In nucleotides, the CDR3 is TGTGCCAGCAGCGCCCAGCTGGGACGTATTTCCTACGAGCAGTACTTC. The full variable domain, with the rest looked up from reference TRBV7-6 and TRBJ2-7, is GAGVSQSPRYKVTKRGQDVALRCDPISGHVSLYWYRQALGQGPEFLTYFNYEAQQDKSGLPNDRFSAERPEGSISTLTIQRTEQRDSAMYRCASSAQLGRISYEQYFGPGTRLTVT.

DNA of the CDR3: TGTGCCAGCAGCGTAGGGGCTAGCCGGGAGACCCAGTACTTC. This gives the protein CASSVGASRETQYF. The gene calls are TRBV9 and TRBJ2-5, with a possible D match to TRBD2 (5 bases). This CDR3 has 14 amino acids. Germline values: CDR1 SGDLS, CDR2 YYNGEE. V shed 0 bases and J shed 5 bases, with 11 bases lying between them.

This rearrangement joins TRBV5-1 to TRBJ1-4; 7 nucleotides match TRBD1. The CDR3 contains 18 residues. Germline V CDR1 and CDR2: SGHRS, YFSETQ. Trimming took 4 bases from V and 0 from J; bases not matched to a gene: 12. CDR3 sequence reads: CASSAATGTIATNEKLFF. As DNA, the CDR3 is TGCGCCAGCAGCGCCGCGACAGGGACAATCGCAACTAATGAAAAACTGTTTTTT. Based on the CDR3 plus reference TRBV5-1 and TRBJ1-4, the full variable domain is KAGVTQTPRYLIKTRGQQVTLSCSPISGHRSVSWYQQTPGQGLQFLFEYFSETQRNKGNFPGRFSGRQFSNSRSEMNVSTLELGDSALYLCASSAATGTIATNEKLFFGSGTQLSVL.

This clonotype was seen at least ten times. The chain combines TRBV4-1 with TRBJ2-1; TRBD2 agrees at 12 bases. The trim removed 3 bases at V and 7 bases at J, leaving 7 bases unmatched. The CDR3 loop spans 16 amino acids. The germline gives CDR1 MGHRA, CDR2 YSYEKL. The CDR3 sequence: CASSHVLAGGQNEQFF. The CDR3 DNA sequence: TGCGCCAGCAGCCACGTACTAGCGGGGGGACAAAATGAGCAGTTCTTC.